This T cell receptor beta chain was captured in a study of PD-1 blockade in classical Hodgkin lymphoma. Sequencing used immunoSEQ multiplex PCR; TCRdb keeps in-frame clones, though not all of them. Of approximately 18,000 clones listed, about 66% are singletons. Each patient's relapse followed autologous stem cell transplantation, and brentuximab vedotin exposure varied. Comments on this clone: Its antigen is still unknown.

Points from the study as a whole: Compared with baseline, CD4+ but not CD8+ TCR diversity had risen significantly by C4D1.

The CDR3 contains 18 residues. Germline V CDR1 and CDR2: LGHNA, YNFKEQ. Trimming at V came to 0 bases and at J to 2 bases, leaving 8 bases not matched to a gene. The material sequenced was peripheral blood mononuclear cells (PBMCs), taken before the second cycle of nivolumab. The V call is TRBV4-2, the J call TRBJ2-3; 10 bases are shared with TRBD2. The TCR originated in a human donor with classical Hodgkin lymphoma. The CDR3 reads CASSQDFLGLADTDTQYF. CDR3 bases: TGTGCCAGCAGCCAAGACTTCCTCGGACTAGCGGACACAGATACGCAGTATTTT.